Below are 14 T cell receptor beta chains sequenced from a single sample in a study of T cells in Graves' hyperthyroidism and ophthalmopathy. Using RNA transcripts as the source, TCR beta CDR3 regions were amplified. A set of HTBI primers served as the primers for a first-round RT-PCR of the TCR CDR3. TCRdb reanalysed the multiplex PCR reads using MiXCR and keeps one entry per CDR3 protein. The sample has about 350,000 distinct CDR3 sequences; approximately 13% are singletons. The sequencing input was blood. These receptors all come from a young woman with Graves' hyperthyroidism.

Remarks on this clonotype: Given a much more abundant clone one base away, this may be a read error. As the CDR3 is not closed by the conserved phenylalanine or tryptophan, this likely results from a read error. The chain has TRBV7-2 and TRBJ2-1; TRBD2 agrees at 9 bases. CDR3 length equals 14 residues. The germline gives CDR1 SGHTA, CDR2 FQGNSA. V was clipped by 6 bases and J by 3 bases; unmatched bases: 3. CDR3 sequence (DNA): TGTGCCAGCAGGATAGCGGGAGTCTACAATGAGCAGTTCTCC. It translates to CASRIAGVYNEQFS.

This clonotype was picked up a small number of times. A single base separates this from a much larger clone, so it may be a read error. V is TRBV12-3 or TRBV12-4 and J is TRBJ2-2, with 9 bases that match TRBD1. The CDR3 spans 15 residues. J was trimmed by 6 bases and V by 4 bases; bases with no gene match: 6. The CDR3 bases are TGTGCCAGCAGTTCCGGGACAGGGTCGCCCGGGGAGCTGTTTTTT. Its protein product is CASSSGTGSPGELFF.

The chain joins TRBV6-1 to TRBJ1-5, with 9 bases matching TRBD1. CDR1 and CDR2 (germline): MNHNS, SASEGT. The length of the CDR3 is 14 residues. Trimming removed 6 bases from V and 6 bases from J; junction bases left unmatched: 6. The CDR3 is CASRHHRGPQPQHF. The CDR3 bases are TGTGCCAGCAGACATCACAGGGGGCCTCAGCCCCAGCATTTT.

The chain joins TRBV24-1 to TRBJ2-1, with D possibly TRBD1 on 6 matching bases. CDR3 length: 13 residues. V lost 1 base to trimming and J lost 8 bases, with 8 bases between them. Germline V gene sequence: CDR1 KGHDR, CDR2 SFDVKD. CDR3 region: CATSDFRGDEQFF. Written as DNA, the CDR3 is TGTGCCACCAGTGATTTCAGGGGCGATGAGCAGTTCTTC.

This clonotype was recorded at least ten times. This chain links TRBV28 with TRBJ2-5, with 9 bases that match TRBD1. CDR3 size: 19 residues. Germline-derived CDR1 and CDR2 are MDHEN and SYDVKM. V was pared by 6 bases and J by 5 bases, with 22 bases of the junction left unmatched. CDR3 loop: CASSGRHRDRVQDGETQYF. The CDR3 coding sequence is TGTGCCAGCAGCGGCAGACACCGGGACAGGGTACAGGACGGGGAGACCCAGTACTTC.

This clonotype was seen a few times. This rearrangement joins TRBV9 to TRBJ2-7, with D perhaps matching TRBD2 (6 bases). The CDR3 is made up of 15 amino acids. Germline V CDR1 and CDR2: SGDLS, YYNGEE. Trimming stripped 0 bases from V and 0 bases from J, with 10 bases between. CDR3 sequence: CASSVEAGSSYEQYF. CDR3 bases: TGTGCCAGCAGCGTAGAGGCGGGAAGCTCCTACGAGCAGTACTTC.

There are many counts of this clonotype. The chain has TRBV11-2 and TRBJ1-2; 7 positions match TRBD1. The V gene end was trimmed by 5 bases and the J gene end by 5 bases; junction bases not matched to a gene: 5. CDR1 is SGHAT and CDR2 is FQNNGV in the germline V gene. The CDR3 length is 13 residues. Here the CDR3 DNA reads TGTGCCAGCAGCAAGACAGGGAGGTATGGCTACACCTTC. Protein product: CASSKTGRYGYTF.

This clonotype was picked up many times. A read error may produce the germline difference seen at one junction end. V gene TRBV11-2 combines with J gene TRBJ1-6, with D hard to call. Germline CDR1 is SGHAT and CDR2 is FQNNGV. The CDR3 has 15 residues. The CDR3: CASSLVRSYNSPLHF. CDR3 coding DNA: TGTGCCAGCAGTTTAGTGCGCTCCTATAATTCACCCCTCCACTTT. Together with reference TRBV11-2 and TRBJ1-6, the CDR3 gives the full variable domain: EAGVAQSPRYKIIEKRQSVAFWCNPISGHATLYWYQQILGQGPKLLIQFQNNGVVDDSQLPKDRFSAERLKGVDSTLKIQPAKLEDSAVYLCASSLVRSYNSPLHFGNGTRLTVT.

Comment on this clonotype: Sequence at one end of the junction differs from germline and may be a read error. The chain links TRBV6-2 or TRBV6-3 to TRBJ2-7, with TRBD1 matching over 9 bases. The CDR3 consists of 16 residues. CDR1 and CDR2 from the germline V gene are MNHEY and SVGEGT. The CDR3 loop reads CASSSRGTGPSYEQYF. For the CDR3, the DNA is TGTGCCAGTAGTTCCCGGGGGACAGGGCCTTCCTACGAGCAGTACTTC.

This clonotype was detected many times. This chain uses TRBV28 with TRBJ2-7; a weak D match, TRBD2 (5 bases). The CDR3 loop spans 12 amino acids. Trimming removed 2 bases from V and 6 bases from J, with 8 bases in between. The germline V gene encodes CDR1 MDHEN and CDR2 SYDVKM. The CDR3 sequence is CASSLRGSEQYF. The CDR3 DNA reads TGTGCCAGCAGTTTAAGAGGGAGCGAGCAGTACTTC.

V usage is TRBV5-1 and J usage is TRBJ1-1, with TRBD1 as a possible D gene (6 bases). The CDR3 contains 17 residues. V lost 5 bases to trimming and J lost 0 bases, with 20 bases between them. CDR1 and CDR2 (germline): SGHRS, YFSETQ. CDR3 DNA: TGCGCCAGCAGAGGGCAGGGGTCCCGATTACTGAACACTGAAGCTTTCTTT. This gives the protein CASRGQGSRLLNTEAFF.

This clonotype was detected ten times or more. The CDR3 protein is CASSLSGSNEQFF. For the CDR3, the DNA is TGTGCCAGCAGTTTATCGGGCAGCAATGAGCAGTTCTTC. This chain links TRBV28 with TRBJ2-1; D remains unclear. CDR1 is MDHEN, CDR2 SYDVKM, per germline. Trimming pared 1 base from V and 6 bases from J, leaving 7 bases between. This CDR3 comprises 13 residues.

In its sample, this clonotype was seen many times. The genes are TRBV7-9 and TRBJ2-7; the D call may be TRBD1 or TRBD2 (6 bases each). The CDR3 spans 14 residues. Germline V gene lookup returns CDR1 SEHNR and CDR2 FQNEAQ (reference sequence). The ends were cut back, 3 bases at V and 7 bases at J, with 16 bases in the middle. CDR3 sequence (DNA): TGTGCCAGCAGCTTGCTGCGGGACACCCAGGAGCAGTACTTC. Translating it yields CASSLLRDTQEQYF. The full variable domain, its missing parts supplied by reference TRBV7-9 and TRBJ2-7, is DTGVSQNPRHKITKRGQNVTFRCDPISEHNRLYWYRQTLGQGPEFLTYFQNEAQLEKSRLLSDRFSAERPKGSFSTLEIQRTEQGDSAMYLCASSLLRDTQEQYFGPGTRLTVT.

The chain couples TRBV5-1 to TRBJ2-7; D not certain. V gave up 0 bases and J gave up 2 bases, with 9 bases separating them. This CDR3 has 14 residues. Germline lookup yields CDR1 SGHRS and CDR2 YFSETQ. The CDR3: CASSLGLFPYEQYF. For the CDR3, the DNA is TGCGCCAGCAGCTTGGGACTTTTCCCCTACGAGCAGTACTTC.